A single sample gave rise to the 12 T cell receptor beta chains below, sequenced in a study of blood T cells in healthy people across ages. Next came a second PCR, run for roughly 7 to 12 cycles, which used a sample-barcoded 5' primer along with a J-beta primer mix. In TCRdb, the 5' RACE reads were re-called with MiXCR into one record per CDR3 protein. Of 2 million or so distinct CDR3 sequences in the sample, about 50% were seen once. Material for sequencing was blood. The source of these receptors is a middle-aged woman in good health.

The gene calls are TRBV7-9 and TRBJ2-7; 12 nucleotides match TRBD1. The closer fit of TRBJ2-5 to the DNA end suggests the J call may be wrong. This CDR3 has 15 amino acids. Germline V gene data show CDR1 as SEHNR and CDR2 as FQNEAQ (reference sequence). The CDR3 reads CASRSRDRGRETQYF. The DNA of the CDR3 is TGTGCCAGCAGATCCCGGGACAGGGGGCGCGAGACCCAGTACTTC.

The chain couples TRBV6-1 to TRBJ1-5; unclear D gene. V shed 0 bases and J shed 0 bases, with 12 bases lying between them. CDR1 is MNHNS and CDR2 is SASEGT in the germline V gene. The CDR3 has 17 residues. In DNA, the CDR3 is TGTGCCAGCAGTGAAGCGCGGATTGTAAATAGCAATCAGCCCCAGCATTTT. It specifies CASSEARIVNSNQPQHF.

This clonotype was seen ten or more times. This chain connects TRBV12-3 or TRBV12-4 to TRBJ1-5, with TRBD1 as a possible D gene (6 bases). V was cut by 1 base and J by 3 bases, with 16 bases left in between. This CDR3 has 17 amino acids. The CDR3, as DNA: TGTGCCAGCAGTTTAGGGGCGATAACAGGGTTCAATCAGCCCCAGCATTTT. Translating it yields CASSLGAITGFNQPQHF.

The gene calls are TRBV14 and TRBJ2-1, with 9 nucleotides matching TRBD1. Germline V gives CDR1 SGHDN, CDR2 FVKESK. The CDR3 consists of 15 residues. J lost 4 bases, V lost 5 bases, and 6 bases had no gene match. The CDR3 DNA sequence: TGTGCCAGCAGCAGGGTGGGGACAGGGTACAATGAGCAGTTCTTC. Its translation: CASSRVGTGYNEQFF.

V gene TRBV29-1 combines with J gene TRBJ2-5, with 9 bases lining up with TRBD2. Germline V gives CDR1 SQVTM, CDR2 ANQGSEA. The ends lost 4 bases at V and 4 bases at J; junction bases unmatched: 10. The CDR3 totals 15 residues. CDR3 DNA: TGCAGCGTTGTGGGGGCGGGGGGGCCTCCAGAGACCCAGTACTTC. Translated: CSVVGAGGPPETQYF. Filled out from reference TRBV29-1 and TRBJ2-5, the complete variable domain reads SAVISQKPSRDICQRGTSLTIQCQVDSQVTMMFWYRQQPGQSLTLIATANQGSEATYESGFVIDKFPISRPNLTFSTLTVSNMSPEDSSIYLCSVVGAGGPPETQYFGPGTRLLVL.

This clonotype came up a few times. This sequence joins TRBV28 and TRBJ2-1, with TRBD2 identical over 10 bases. The V gene's germline CDR1 is MDHEN and CDR2 SYDVKM. CDR3 size: 15 residues. The J segment lost 5 bases and the V segment lost 6 bases, leaving 7 bases of the junction unmatched. The CDR3 protein is CASRLSGGPNNEQFF. The CDR3 coding sequence is TGTGCCAGCAGACTTAGCGGGGGGCCAAACAATGAGCAGTTCTTC.

The rearrangement joins TRBV12-3 or TRBV12-4 to TRBJ2-7, with D hard to call. TRBJ2-5 matches the DNA end more closely, so the J call is doubtful. The CDR3 covers 15 residues. The DNA of the CDR3 is TGTGCCAGCAGACACACGACCGGGTTTCAAGAGACCCAGTACTTC. Encoded protein: CASRHTTGFQETQYF.

The rearrangement joins TRBV5-1 to TRBJ2-1, with TRBD2 identical over 11 bases. Germline CDR1 and CDR2: SGHRS and YFSETQ. V lost 1 base to trimming and J lost 10 bases; unmatched junction nucleotides: 4. The CDR3 has 14 residues. The CDR3 DNA follows: TGCGCCAGCAGCTTGTCCGGGACTAGCGGCGAGCAGTTCTTC. The encoded protein is CASSLSGTSGEQFF.

The V gene is TRBV20-1, the J gene TRBJ2-3, with 13 nucleotides matching TRBD2. The J segment lost 0 bases and the V segment lost 3 bases, leaving 6 bases of the junction unmatched. This CDR3 comprises 17 residues. From germline, CDR1 is DFQATT and CDR2 SNEGSKA (reference sequence). The CDR3 bases are TGCAGTGCTAGTGGGACTAGCGGGGTTCCTAGCACAGATACGCAGTATTTT. Residues: CSASGTSGVPSTDTQYF.

The chain joins TRBV11-3 to TRBJ2-3, with D perhaps TRBD1 or TRBD2 (6 bases each). Germline values: CDR1 SGHNT, CDR2 YENEEA. This CDR3 has 19 amino acids. Trimming left V 5 bases short and J 5 bases short, with 29 bases between. The CDR3 DNA is TGTGCCAGCAGCCTATTATCCAGCGTAGGGGGGTCCCTCCTAGATACGCAGTATTTT. This codes for CASSLLSSVGGSLLDTQYF.

This clonotype was seen a few times. The CDR3 region has the DNA TGTGCCAGCAGTCAGTACCGGGACGAATATGGCTACACCTTC. The encoded protein is CASSQYRDEYGYTF. The genes are TRBV28 and TRBJ1-2; a weak D match, TRBD1 (5 bases). CDR1 and CDR2 (germline): MDHEN, SYDVKM. Trimming cost V 5 bases and J 5 bases, with 15 bases left between them. This CDR3 is 14 amino acids long.

The chain joins TRBV7-3 to TRBJ2-1; unclear D gene. This CDR3 spans 16 amino acids. Germline CDR1 SGHTA, CDR2 FQGTGA. V was pared by 2 bases and J by 2 bases, with 13 bases between. The CDR3 loop is CASSLYPGDPYNEQFF. The CDR3 DNA is TGTGCCAGCAGCTTATACCCTGGGGATCCCTACAATGAGCAGTTCTTC.